This T cell receptor beta chain is drawn from a study of blood T cell repertoires in COVID-19. Study as a whole: PBMCs, B-cell-depleted T cells, or T cells were the source of the cDNA or gDNA that made up the material.

As handled by the study authors: Estimated nucleated cell counts came from reference gene primer amplification. Sequenced by immunoSEQ multiplex PCR; TCRdb stores in-frame clones only, minus some. V, J and clone size are those of that table, while D and trimming were read from the DNA. The table records approximately 300,000 clones, 80% to 90% of them present only once. The germline CDR1 and CDR2 sequences are KGHDR and SFDVKD. V shed 5 bases and J 3 bases; nucleotides not matched to a gene: 5. The CDR3 spans 18 residues. Residents of 24 US areas, aged about 18 to 100 years, made up the participants. Symptom resolution, clearance, or two negative PCRs marked the recovered donors of Cohort 3.

This rearrangement joins TRBV24-1 to TRBJ2-2; 16 bases match TRBD2. The sequence came from a man between 25 and 39 years old who had recovered from COVID-19. The sequenced sample was PBMCs or T cells enriched from blood (not recorded which). CDR3 amino acids: CATSVGTSGRVYTGELFF. In DNA form, the CDR3 reads TGTGCCACCAGTGTCGGGACTAGCGGGAGGGTTTACACCGGGGAGCTGTTTTTT.